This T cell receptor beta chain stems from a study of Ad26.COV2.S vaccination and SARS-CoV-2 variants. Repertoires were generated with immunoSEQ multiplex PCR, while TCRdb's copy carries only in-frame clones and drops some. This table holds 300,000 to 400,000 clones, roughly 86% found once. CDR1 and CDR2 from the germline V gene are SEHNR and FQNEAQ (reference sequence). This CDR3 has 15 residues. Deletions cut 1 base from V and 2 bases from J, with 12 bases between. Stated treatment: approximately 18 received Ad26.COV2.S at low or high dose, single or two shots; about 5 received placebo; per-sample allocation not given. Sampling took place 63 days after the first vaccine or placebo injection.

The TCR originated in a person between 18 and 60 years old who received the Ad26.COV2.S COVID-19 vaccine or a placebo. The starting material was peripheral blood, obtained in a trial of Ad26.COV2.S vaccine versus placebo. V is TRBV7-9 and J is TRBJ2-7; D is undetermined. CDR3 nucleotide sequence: TGTGCCAGCAGCTTAGTCCGCCCCACTACCTACGAGCAGTACTTC. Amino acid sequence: CASSLVRPTTYEQYF.